One and the same sample provided the 21 T cell receptor beta chains below, sequenced in a study of regulatory T cells in long-lasting Graves disease (dated by TCRdb to 2020 to 2022). Receptor libraries were prepared by multiplex PCR. This sample was sequenced with an Illumina HiSeq 4000. CDR3 regions were amplified by Arm-PCR with iRepertoire HTBI primers to construct TCR beta libraries. Through fastp at Q25 and MiXCR, TCRdb rebuilt clones from the public reads, retaining in-frame beta chains. CDR3 protein sequences are deduplicated, and each keeps its most common genes and DNA. The sample table holds over 650,000 distinct CDR3 sequences, of which 25% to 30% were seen once. The ten largest clones take up 42% of the sample. In the paper's terms, the time point label means: persistent/refractory GD, antithyroid drugs over 5 years with positive TRAb. For both TCR sequencing and RNA sequencing, RNA was extracted from PBMCs using TRIzol.

Sequencing used peripheral blood mononuclear cells (PBMCs), obtained when the disease was refractory, from a patient treated with antithyroid drugs. Every receptor here comes from a female donor with Graves disease.

About this clonotype: A much larger clone is a single base away; this may be a read error. This chain connects TRBV5-1 to TRBJ1-2; D remains unclear. V lost 1 base to trimming and J lost 3 bases, with 16 bases between them. The CDR3 has 16 residues. Per the germline V gene, CDR1 is SGHRS and CDR2 is YFSETQ. The DNA of the CDR3 is TGCGCCAGCAGCTTGAGTCCCGGACGGGGTGACTATGGCTACACCTTC. It translates to CASSLSPGRGDYGYTF.

Comment on this clonotype: This may be a read error, as it is one base from a much larger clone. This chain links TRBV15 with TRBJ2-7, with a possible D match to TRBD1 (6 bases). There are 15 residues in the CDR3. Per germline, CDR1 LNHNV and CDR2 YYDKDF (reference sequence). CDR3 region: CATNRDRSNRYEQYF. As DNA, the CDR3 is TGTGCCACCAACAGAGACAGGAGTAATCGCTACGAGCAGTACTTC. Complete variable domain (other parts from reference TRBV15 and TRBJ2-7): DAMVIQNPRYQVTQFGKPVTLSCSQTLNHNVMYWYQQKSSQAPKLLFHYYDKDFNNEADTPDNFQSRRPNTSFCFLDIRSPGLGDTAMYLCATNRDRSNRYEQYFGPGTRLTVT.

This clonotype appeared a few times. The chain recombines TRBV20-1 with TRBJ2-7, with D unresolved. Germline CDR1 and CDR2: DFQATT and SNEGSKA (reference sequence). This CDR3 is built from 13 residues. Between the trimmed V and J ends, which lost 2 bases and 0 bases, there was a span of 8 bases. This CDR3 is CSARNLASYEQYF. The CDR3 DNA follows: TGCAGTGCTAGAAATCTGGCCTCCTACGAGCAGTACTTC.

This clonotype appeared a single time. The chain uses TRBV9 and TRBJ2-7; a possible D gene is TRBD2 (5 bases). Germline V gives CDR1 SGDLS, CDR2 YYNGEE. V gave up 2 bases and J gave up 1 base, with 10 bases separating them. This CDR3 region has 14 residues. The CDR3 is CASSVDSPSYEQYF. The CDR3 nucleotides are TGTGCCAGCAGCGTGGACTCCCCTTCCTACGAGCAGTACTTC. The variable domain in full, with the rest retrieved from reference TRBV9 and TRBJ2-7, is DSGVTQTPKHLITATGQRVTLRCSPRSGDLSVYWYQQSLDQGLQFLIQYYNGEERAKGNILERFSAQQFPDLHSELNLSSLELGDSALYFCASSVDSPSYEQYFGPGTRLTVT.

The chain has TRBV12-5 and TRBJ1-1; D remains ambiguous. The CDR3 runs to 13 residues. Germline CDR1 is LGHNT and CDR2 is FRNRAP. Trimming left V 3 bases short and J 4 bases short, with 9 bases between. The CDR3 is CASGLQEITEAFF. Written as DNA, the CDR3 is TGTGCTAGTGGTTTACAAGAGATCACTGAAGCTTTCTTT. The full variable domain, rest sourced from reference TRBV12-5 and TRBJ1-1, is DARVTQTPRHKVTEMGQEVTMRCQPILGHNTVFWYRQTMMQGLELLAYFRNRAPLDDSGMPKDRFSAEMPDATLATLKIQPSEPRDSAVYFCASGLQEITEAFFGQGTRLTVV.

The chain links TRBV13 to TRBJ1-2; tentatively, D is TRBD1 (5 bases). This CDR3 comprises 15 residues. The germline V gene encodes CDR1 PRHDT and CDR2 FYEKMQ (reference sequence). Trimming cost V 5 bases and J 8 bases, with 21 bases left between them. CDR3 DNA sequence: TGTGCCAGCAGCCGTGAAACCTCCCGCGGGGGAGGCTACACCTTC. Translating it yields CASSRETSRGGGYTF.

This clonotype was recorded a few times. The chain combines TRBV29-1 with TRBJ1-1; 8 bases are a match to TRBD1. Germline V CDR1 and CDR2: SQVTM, ANQGSEA. The CDR3 contains 13 residues. The junction had 5 bases not matched to a gene; V was cut back by 1 base and J by 7 bases. CDR3 DNA: TGCAGCGTTGAAGGGACAGGGTTAGGTGAAGCTTTCTTT. As protein: CSVEGTGLGEAFF. The full variable domain, in which reference TRBV29-1 and TRBJ1-1 provide the parts outside the CDR3, is SAVISQKPSRDICQRGTSLTIQCQVDSQVTMMFWYRQQPGQSLTLIATANQGSEATYESGFVIDKFPISRPNLTFSTLTVSNMSPEDSSIYLCSVEGTGLGEAFFGQGTRLTVV.

Concerning this clonotype: Given a much more abundant clone one base away, this may be a read error. The chain recombines TRBV28 with TRBJ2-7, with D unclear. The CDR3 totals 12 residues. The ends were cut back, 2 bases at V and 3 bases at J, with 5 bases in the middle. Germline V lookup: CDR1 MDHEN, CDR2 SYDVKM. For the CDR3, the DNA is TGTGCCAGCAGTTTAGTCCACTACGAGCAGTACTTC. It specifies CASSLVHYEQYF.

The CDR3 sequence: CASSLGGTGGLNEQYF. The DNA of the CDR3 is TGTGCCAGCAGCTTGGGCGGGACAGGGGGCCTCAACGAGCAGTACTTC. The chain uses TRBV7-9 and TRBJ2-7; 12 nucleotides line up with TRBD1. The CDR3 spans 16 residues. Germline trimming cut 3 bases from V and 5 bases from J; bases unmatched to any gene: 8. Looked up from germline, CDR1 is SEHNR and CDR2 is FQNEAQ (reference sequence).

The V gene is TRBV4-1, the J gene TRBJ1-5; D not resolved. Between the trimmed V and J ends, which lost 1 base and 4 bases, there was a span of 5 bases. In germline, CDR1 is MGHRA, CDR2 YSYEKL. This CDR3 is built from 13 residues. CDR3 sequence reads: CASSQAENQPQHF. The CDR3 DNA follows: TGCGCCAGCAGCCAAGCTGAAAATCAGCCCCAGCATTTT.

This clonotype has more than one count but fewer than ten. This chain joins TRBV28 and TRBJ1-3; D gene unclear. Trimming left V 3 bases short and J 0 bases short, with 6 bases between. CDR3 length: 14 residues. Germline assignment: CDR1 MDHEN and CDR2 SYDVKM. The CDR3 here is CASSLSYSGNTIYF. CDR3 nucleotides: TGTGCCAGCAGTTTGTCCTACTCTGGAAACACCATATATTTT.

There are a few counts of this clonotype. This chain joins TRBV29-1 and TRBJ1-1; D not resolved. Trimming removed 1 base from V and 6 bases from J, with 9 bases in between. CDR1 is SQVTM and CDR2 is ANQGSEA in the germline V gene. The length of the CDR3 is 12 residues. The CDR3 DNA follows: TGCAGCGTTGAAGTGGTCGGAGCTGAAGCTTTCTTT. Protein product: CSVEVVGAEAFF.

The chain employs TRBV7-8 and TRBJ1-2; 10 bases match TRBD1. Looked up from germline, CDR1 is SGHVS and CDR2 is FQNEAQ. The CDR3 covers 14 residues. Losses at the gene ends were 5 bases for V and 8 bases for J; bases not matched to a gene: 8. DNA of the CDR3: TGTGCCAGCAGCATAAGAGGACAGGGGGACGGCTACACCTTC. It specifies CASSIRGQGDGYTF. Combining the CDR3 with reference TRBV7-8 and TRBJ1-2 gives the whole variable domain GAGVSQSPRYKVAKRGQDVALRCDPISGHVSLFWYQQALGQGPEFLTYFQNEAQLDKSGLPSDRFFAERPEGSVSTLKIQRTQQEDSAVYLCASSIRGQGDGYTFGSGTRLTVV.

V and J are TRBV28 and TRBJ2-1; 9 nucleotides align to TRBD2. Germline CDR1 reads MDHEN; CDR2 reads SYDVKM. This CDR3 contains 14 residues. The J segment lost 7 bases and the V segment lost 7 bases, leaving 8 bases of the junction unmatched. CDR3 in amino acids: CASIPGSGRNEQFF. CDR3 in DNA: TGTGCCAGCATTCCCGGTAGCGGGAGAAATGAGCAGTTCTTC.

This clonotype showed up just a few times. The chain carries TRBV20-1 and TRBJ1-1; 9 bases match TRBD1. CDR1 is DFQATT and CDR2 is SNEGSKA in the germline V gene (reference sequence). Unmatched junction bases numbered 11, after V lost 6 bases and J lost 0 bases. The CDR3 consists of 16 residues. CDR3 region: CSALKGTGNMNTEAFF. CDR3 nucleotides: TGCAGTGCCCTTAAGGGGACAGGGAACATGAACACTGAAGCTTTCTTT.

This rearrangement joins TRBV5-1 to TRBJ1-1; D is perhaps TRBD1 (5 bases). The V gene lost 5 bases and the J gene lost 0 bases, with 20 bases spanning the gap. CDR1 and CDR2 (germline): SGHRS, YFSETQ. The CDR3 loop spans 17 amino acids. The CDR3 spells CASRAGDSATMNTEAFF. The CDR3 DNA sequence: TGCGCCAGCAGGGCGGGTGACAGCGCTACCATGAACACTGAAGCTTTCTTT.

The V and J genes are TRBV6-1 and TRBJ1-1, with 7 bases lining up with TRBD1. Germline CDR1 and CDR2: MNHNS and SASEGT. J was trimmed by 8 bases and V by 1 base; bases with no gene match: 10. There are 15 residues in the CDR3. The CDR3: CASSEVRTGRTEAFF. CDR3 sequence (DNA): TGTGCCAGCAGTGAAGTTCGGACAGGCAGAACCGAAGCTTTCTTT.

This clonotype has more than one count but fewer than ten. V is TRBV5-5 and J is TRBJ1-1; the match to TRBD1 covers 8 bases. The CDR3 is 15 amino acids. V was pared by 4 bases and J by 7 bases, with 12 bases of the junction left unmatched. Germline CDR1 and CDR2: SGHKS and YYEKEE (reference sequence). The CDR3 sequence: CASSLGGQGAIEAFF. CDR3 DNA: TGTGCCAGCAGCCTGGGCGGGCAGGGGGCTATTGAAGCTTTCTTT.

The chain employs TRBV20-1 and TRBJ1-5; no reliable D call. The germline gives CDR1 DFQATT, CDR2 SNEGSKA (reference sequence). The V end was cut by 0 bases, the J end by 7 bases, with 10 bases between. The CDR3 contains 13 residues. The CDR3: CSAREGLSQPQHF. CDR3 nucleotide sequence: TGCAGTGCTAGAGAAGGTTTAAGCCAGCCCCAGCATTTT.

The chain recombines TRBV5-4 with TRBJ2-5, with D possibly being TRBD2 (7 bases). Trimming stripped 4 bases from V and 4 bases from J, with 14 bases between. Looked up from germline, CDR1 is SGHNT and CDR2 is YYREEE (reference sequence). CDR3 size: 14 residues. The chain's CDR3 is CASSRAGQRETQYF. The DNA of the CDR3 is TGTGCCAGCAGCCGAGCGGGACAACGAGAGACCCAGTACTTC.

The chain combines TRBV5-4 with TRBJ2-7, with 10 bases aligning to TRBD1. The CDR3 contains 14 residues. Germline lookup yields CDR1 SGHNT and CDR2 YYREEE (reference sequence). V dropped 0 bases and J dropped 7; count of bases not matched to a gene: 4. CDR3 residues: CASSLGGTGDEQYF. The CDR3 region has the DNA TGTGCCAGCAGCTTGGGAGGGACAGGGGATGAGCAGTACTTC.